Listed below are T cell receptor beta chains from one sample, sequenced in a study of blood T cells in healthy people across ages. TCRdb passed the 5' RACE reads through MiXCR, listing each CDR3 protein once. The sample holds approximately 800,000 distinct CDR3 sequences, about 26% seen once. This sample also appeared in a second study, on T cells of mothers and their children.

Sequencing was performed on blood. The receptors were sampled from a boy younger than 18 in good health. Both conserved end residues are part of each CDR3. The D gene is left open where the match is weak. Clone size is stated in some rows and not others, as once, few, many or a class when expanded.

clone size	D gene	V gene	J gene	CDR3 length	CDR3 DNA	CDR3 protein
few	TRBD1	TRBV10-3	TRBJ2-1	14	TGTGCCATCTTTTGGGTGACAGGGGTGAATGAGCAGTTCTTC	CAIFWVTGVNEQFF
.	TRBD2	TRBV11-2	TRBJ2-3	15	TGTGCCAGCAGCTTACCATATGGGGGGGGAGAGACCCAGTACTTT	CASSLPYGGGETQYF
few	.	TRBV12-3/TRBV12-4	TRBJ2-1	12	TGTGCCAGCAGCCCGCAATCCGGTGAGCAGTTCTTC	CASSPQSGEQFF
.	.	TRBV11-2	TRBJ1-1	14	TGTGCCAGCAGCGACAATAGGGGGGACACTGAAGCTTTCTTT	CASSDNRGDTEAFF
few	.	TRBV29-1	TRBJ2-7	13	TGCAGCGGACGAGAGGGGGGAGCCTACGAGCAGTACTTC	CSGREGGAYEQYF
few	.	TRBV24-1	TRBJ2-3	14	TGTGCCACCAGTGACTCCGGACCAACAGATACGCAGTATTTT	CATSDSGPTDTQYF
few	.	TRBV6-6	TRBJ2-5	15	TGTGCCAGCAGTTCCCACAGGGGGGGACAAGAGACCCAGTACTTC	CASSSHRGGQETQYF
.	TRBD1	TRBV12-3/TRBV12-4	TRBJ2-5	15	TGTGCCAGCAGTTTCGGACAGGGGATTCAAGAGACCCAGTACTTC	CASSFGQGIQETQYF
.	.	TRBV6-5	TRBJ2-5	13	TGTGCCAGCGGAGGGGAGGCCCAAGAGACCCAGTACTTC	CASGGEAQETQYF
few	.	TRBV6-5	TRBJ2-5	17	TGTGCCAGCAGTTCATACGGTGGAGGGGGCCCGGGGGAGACCCAGTACTTC	CASSSYGGGGPGETQYF
few	TRBD1	TRBV10-3	TRBJ1-2	14	TGTGCCATCAGTGATGACAGGGTTGGCTATGGCTACACCTTC	CAISDDRVGYGYTF
.	TRBD1	TRBV29-1	TRBJ1-2	12	TGCAGCGTTCACAGGGGAGAGGATGGCTACACCTTC	CSVHRGEDGYTF
.	.	TRBV7-9	TRBJ2-1	16	TGTGCCAGCAGCTTAGTGGGCCGCAGCTCCTACAATGAGCAGTTCTTC	CASSLVGRSSYNEQFF
.	TRBD1	TRBV6-6	TRBJ1-4	18	TGTGCCAGCAGTTACAATAGGATAACAGGGGAAAGGGATGAAAAACTGTTTTTT	CASSYNRITGERDEKLFF
.	.	TRBV9	TRBJ2-5	14	TGTGCCAGCAGCGCTACGGGACTCCAAGAGACCCAGTACTTC	CASSATGLQETQYF
few	.	TRBV7-9	TRBJ2-7	13	TGTGCCAGCAGCTCACCTCAGGGATACGAGCAGTACTTC	CASSSPQGYEQYF
.	.	TRBV6-5	TRBJ2-7	13	TGTGCCAGCAGTTACTCGATCCGGGGCGAGCAGTACTTC	CASSYSIRGEQYF
.	.	TRBV5-1	TRBJ2-6	16	TGCGCCAGCAGCACGGGGGTGTACTCTGGGGCCAACGTCCTGACTTTC	CASSTGVYSGANVLTF
.	.	TRBV2	TRBJ1-1	17	TGTGCCAGCACCAGTACAGCTCATTACATGGGGAACACTGAAGCTTTCTTT	CASTSTAHYMGNTEAFF
.	.	TRBV6-2/TRBV6-3	TRBJ1-1	14	TGTGCCAGCACCCAAGGACGGATGAACACTGAAGCTTTCTTT	CASTQGRMNTEAFF
.	TRBD1	TRBV2	TRBJ2-2	15	TGTGCCAGCAGGCCGGGACAGCCAGTAGCCGGGGAGCTGTTTTTT	CASRPGQPVAGELFF
.	TRBD1	TRBV7-3	TRBJ1-2	14	TGTGCCAGCAGCTATGCAGGGGGCGGTCATGGCTACACCTTC	CASSYAGGGHGYTF
.	.	TRBV12-5	TRBJ2-1	20	TGTGCTAGTGGTTTGGTCAGGGGGATTATTAGCGGACTCTCCTACAATGAGCAGTTCTTC	CASGLVRGIISGLSYNEQFF
.	.	TRBV20-1	TRBJ1-1	12	TGCAGGGCGACGGCCCCGGACGCTGAAGCTTTCTTT	CRATAPDAEAFF
.	.	TRBV11-2	TRBJ2-5	15	TGTGCCAGCAGCATGGGTTTCGTCGATGCAGAGACCCAGTACTTC	CASSMGFVDAETQYF
few	.	TRBV4-2	TRBJ2-1	18	TGTGCCAGCAGCCGAGAAGTCGGCGGGGCCAACTCCTACAATGAGCAGTTCTTC	CASSREVGGANSYNEQFF
few	TRBD1	TRBV12-5	TRBJ1-6	15	TGTGCTAGTGGCCCCGGGACAGGGGGTAATTCACCCCTCCACTTT	CASGPGTGGNSPLHF
.	TRBD2	TRBV6-6	TRBJ2-1	16	TGTGCCAGCAGTCCGCCTGGCGGGGGTGCCCACAATGAGCAGTTCTTC	CASSPPGGGAHNEQFF
.	.	TRBV3-1	TRBJ1-4	16	TGTGCCAGCAGCCAAGGGGCCGGAGCAACTAATGAAAAACTGTTTTTT	CASSQGAGATNEKLFF
few	.	TRBV9	TRBJ1-1	14	TGTGCCAGCAGCGGGGACGGAGAGAACACTGAAGCTTTCTTT	CASSGDGENTEAFF
.	.	TRBV30	TRBJ2-5	13	TGTGCCTGGAGGGGACCGTCGAAAGAGACCCAGTACTTC	CAWRGPSKETQYF
.	.	TRBV9	TRBJ1-3	15	TGTGCCGGCAGCGAGTCGGGGGGTTCTGGAAACACCATATATTTT	CAGSESGGSGNTIYF
few	TRBD1	TRBV12-5	TRBJ1-1	14	TGTGCTAGTGTTCGGACAGGGGGACCCACTGAAGCTTTCTTT	CASVRTGGPTEAFF
few	TRBD2	TRBV25-1	TRBJ2-2	14	TGTGCCAGCAAGCCAGCGGGGGAACTCGGGGAGCTGTTTTTT	CASKPAGELGELFF
few	TRBD1	TRBV20-1	TRBJ1-5	15	TGCAGTGCTTGTGACAGGGGACTAGGCAATCAGCCCCAGCATTTT	CSACDRGLGNQPQHF
few	.	TRBV29-1	TRBJ1-2	14	TGCAGCGTTGAAGATCTGGGGACAAATTATGGCTACACCTTC	CSVEDLGTNYGYTF
few	.	TRBV5-6	TRBJ2-5	11	TGTGCCAGCAGCTTGAAGGGACTCCGGTTCTTC	CASSLKGLRFF
.	.	TRBV27	TRBJ2-4	13	TGTGCTTCCCGGGGGCGGGCCAAAAACATTCAGTACTTC	CASRGRAKNIQYF
.	.	TRBV6-1	TRBJ1-3	14	TGTGCCAGCACCCTAGGGGGAGGTGGAAACACCATATATTTT	CASTLGGGGNTIYF
few	.	TRBV5-1	TRBJ2-3	14	TGCGCCAGCAGTGTTCCGACAGGCACAGATACGCAGTATTTT	CASSVPTGTDTQYF
.	TRBD2	TRBV24-1	TRBJ2-5	16	TGTGCCACCAGTGACCCCGCCGGCGGGGGCCAAGAGACCCAGTACTTC	CATSDPAGGGQETQYF
.	.	TRBV6-1	TRBJ2-7	16	TGTGCCAGCAGTGAAGTGGGGACCACAGCAATCTACGAGCAGTACTTC	CASSEVGTTAIYEQYF
few	TRBD2	TRBV10-1	TRBJ2-3	17	TGCGCCAGCAGTGAGTGGGGGACTAGCGGGAGCACAGATACGCAGTATTTT	CASSEWGTSGSTDTQYF
.	TRBD2	TRBV27	TRBJ2-1	14	TGTGCCAGCAGTTTTATCGGGGGGTACGATGAGCAGTTCTTC	CASSFIGGYDEQFF
.	.	TRBV4-2	TRBJ1-5	15	TGTGCCAGCAGCCAAATCCCATCGAGGGTTCAGCCCCAGCATTTT	CASSQIPSRVQPQHF
.	.	TRBV29-1	TRBJ1-2	14	TGCAGCGTGTCCGGAACCCGGGGCCCCTATGGCTACACCTTC	CSVSGTRGPYGYTF
.	.	TRBV20-1	TRBJ2-3	14	TGCAGTGCTGGTCCCCCTATGGGGGTAGGAACGCAGTATTTT	CSAGPPMGVGTQYF
.	.	TRBV20-1	TRBJ2-4	14	TGCAGTGCTAGTCGGGATCTAGCCAAAAACATTCAGTACTTC	CSASRDLAKNIQYF